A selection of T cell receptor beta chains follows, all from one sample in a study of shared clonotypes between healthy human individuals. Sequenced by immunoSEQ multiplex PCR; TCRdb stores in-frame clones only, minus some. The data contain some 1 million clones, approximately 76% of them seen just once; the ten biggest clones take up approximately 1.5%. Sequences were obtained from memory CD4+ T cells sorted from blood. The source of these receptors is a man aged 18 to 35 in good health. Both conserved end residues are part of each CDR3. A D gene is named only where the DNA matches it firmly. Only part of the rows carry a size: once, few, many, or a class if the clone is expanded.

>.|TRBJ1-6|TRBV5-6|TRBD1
TGTGCCAGCAGCTTAGGGACAGGGGCGAATAATTCACCCCTCCACTTT
CASSLGTGANNSPLHF
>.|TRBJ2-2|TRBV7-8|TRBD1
TGTGCCAGCAGCTTATGGGGACAGGGAAACACCGGGGAGCTGTTTTTT
CASSLWGQGNTGELFF
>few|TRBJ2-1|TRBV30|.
TGTGCCTGGAGCGCTGGGGGGGCAGGATACAATGAGCAGTTCTTC
CAWSAGGAGYNEQFF
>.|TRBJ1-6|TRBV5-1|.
TGCGCCAGCAGCCCCGAGGGGGGTGATTCACCCCTCCACTTT
CASSPEGGDSPLHF
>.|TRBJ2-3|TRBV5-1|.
TGCGCCAGCAGCGGGGGGCTTGGCACAGATACGCAGTATTTT
CASSGGLGTDTQYF
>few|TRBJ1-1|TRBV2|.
TGTGCCAGCCAGAACGCGGGGGACACTGAAGCTTTCTTT
CASQNAGDTEAFF
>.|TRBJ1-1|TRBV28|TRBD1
TGTGCCAGCAGTTTATCGGGACAGGGGGCGGGAAACACTGAAGCTTTCTTT
CASSLSGQGAGNTEAFF
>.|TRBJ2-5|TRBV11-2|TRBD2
TGTGCCAGCAGTCAGCGGGGGGCACAAGAGACCCAGTACTTC
CASSQRGAQETQYF
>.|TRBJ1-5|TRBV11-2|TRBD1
TGTGCCAGCAGCTTAGATACAGGGGGCAATCAGCCCCAGCATTTT
CASSLDTGGNQPQHF
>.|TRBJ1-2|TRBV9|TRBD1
TGTGCCAGCAGCCCTGAGGGACAGGGTAACTATGGCTACACCTTC
CASSPEGQGNYGYTF
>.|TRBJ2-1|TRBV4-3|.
TGCGCCAGCAGCCAAGATTGGGGGAACGGTTACAATGAGCAGTTCTTC
CASSQDWGNGYNEQFF
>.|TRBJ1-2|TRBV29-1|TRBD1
TGCAGCGTTGACCTTAGCACAGGGACAGGGGGAGCTGGCTACACCTTC
CSVDLSTGTGGAGYTF
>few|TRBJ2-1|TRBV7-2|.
TGTGCCAGCAGGGCTGGGAGAACCTACAATGAGCAGTTCTTC
CASRAGRTYNEQFF
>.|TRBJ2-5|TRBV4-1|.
TGCGCCAGCAGCCAAGAATCCCCTCAAGAGACCCAGTACTTC
CASSQESPQETQYF
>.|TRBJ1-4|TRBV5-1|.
TGCGCCAGCAGCAACACCAATGAAAAACTGTTTTTT
CASSNTNEKLFF
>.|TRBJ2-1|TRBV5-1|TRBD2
TGCGCCAGCAGCTTTCCCAGCGGTTATGGCGGGAGCTCCTACAATGAGCAGTTCTTC
CASSFPSGYGGSSYNEQFF
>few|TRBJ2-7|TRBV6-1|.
TGTGCCAGCCTCCGGGACGGCGCCTACGAGCAGTACTTC
CASLRDGAYEQYF
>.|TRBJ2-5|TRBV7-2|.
TGTGCCAGCAGCCCTCCAAGGGTCGGGAACGCACTTCCCCAAGAGACCCAGTACTTC
CASSPPRVGNALPQETQYF
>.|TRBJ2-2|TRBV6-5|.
TGTGCCAGCAGACCCGGGGCAGGGAGCACCGGGGAGCTGTTTTTT
CASRPGAGSTGELFF
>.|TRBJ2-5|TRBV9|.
TGTGCCAGCAGCTTCCTAGGGGCATTAGAGACCCAGTACTTC
CASSFLGALETQYF
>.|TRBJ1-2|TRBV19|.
TGTGCCAGTAGTCCCACCGCGGCAGGCGAGTATGGCTACACCTTC
CASSPTAAGEYGYTF
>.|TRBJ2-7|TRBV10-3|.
TGTGCCATCAGTGATGGGGCGGGTGCCCTCTACGAGCAGTACTTC
CAISDGAGALYEQYF
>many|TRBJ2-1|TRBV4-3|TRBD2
TGCGCCAGCAGCCAAGGGACTAGAATCAATGAGCAGTTCTTC
CASSQGTRINEQFF
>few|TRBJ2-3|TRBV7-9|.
TGTGCCAGCAGCTTAGCGTCGCCGATATCCTCAGATACGCAGTATTTT
CASSLASPISSDTQYF
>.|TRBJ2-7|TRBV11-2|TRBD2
TGTGCCAGCAGCTCGAGAGGAGGCGGGAGTTCCTACGAGCAGTACTTC
CASSSRGGGSSYEQYF
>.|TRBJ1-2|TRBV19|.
TGTGCCAGTAGTATGAACGACAGGACTAACTATGGCTACACCTTC
CASSMNDRTNYGYTF
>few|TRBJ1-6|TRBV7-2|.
TGTGCCAGCAGCTCCCAGGGAGGTAATTCACCCCTCCACTTT
CASSSQGGNSPLHF
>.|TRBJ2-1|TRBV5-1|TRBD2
TGCGCCAGACCTTGCGGGAGGGCGGAAAATGAGCAGTTCTTC
CARPCGRAENEQFF
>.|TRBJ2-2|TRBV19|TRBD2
TGTGCCAGTAGTAAGGTGACTAGCGTGTCCGGGGAGCTGTTTTTT
CASSKVTSVSGELFF
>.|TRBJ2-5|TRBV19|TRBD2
TGTGCCACCCGGGGGGGGAAAAGCGAGACCCAGTACTTC
CATRGGKSETQYF
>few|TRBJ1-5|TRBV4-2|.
TGTGCCAGCAGCCAAGGGACATCTAGCAATCAGCCCCAGCATTTT
CASSQGTSSNQPQHF
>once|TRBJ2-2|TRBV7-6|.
TGTGCCAGCAGCTTAGGACAGAAGACCGGGGAGCTGTTTTTT
CASSLGQKTGELFF
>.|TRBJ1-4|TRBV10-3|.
TGTGCCATCAGTGAGTCGATGGACAGTAATGAAAAACTGTTTTTT
CAISESMDSNEKLFF
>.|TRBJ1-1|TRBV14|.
TGTGCCAGCAGCCAAGATGAGGGTTGGACTGAAGCTTTCTTT
CASSQDEGWTEAFF
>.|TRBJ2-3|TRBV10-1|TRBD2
TGCGCCAGCAGTGCCGCGGGGGGCTGGGATACGCAGTATTTT
CASSAAGGWDTQYF
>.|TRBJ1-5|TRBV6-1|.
TGTGCCAGCAGTGAAGGTGGAGGGCCCCAGCATTTT
CASSEGGGPQHF
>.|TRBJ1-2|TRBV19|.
TGTGCCATGGGACAAAAGAACTATGGCTACACCTTC
CAMGQKNYGYTF
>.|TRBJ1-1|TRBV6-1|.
TGTGCCAGCAGTGAAAACCCTACCCTCAAGACTCAAGCTTTCTTT
CASSENPTLKTQAFF
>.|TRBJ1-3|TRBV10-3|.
TGTGCCATCAGTGAAGGAGGGATTTATGGAAACACCATATATTTT
CAISEGGIYGNTIYF
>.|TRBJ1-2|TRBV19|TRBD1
TGTGCCAGTGGACAGGGCAACTATGGCTACACCTTC
CASGQGNYGYTF
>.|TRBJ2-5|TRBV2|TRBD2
TGTGCCAGCGGAGGGACGGGGGGGCAAGAGACCCAGTACTTC
CASGGTGGQETQYF
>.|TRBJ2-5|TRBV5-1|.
TGCGCCAGCTCCGACCAAGGGCGAGAGACCCAGTACTTC
CASSDQGRETQYF
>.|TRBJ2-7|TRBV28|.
TGTGCCAGCAGCTCCCTGGGACGGACGGCGTCCTACGAGCAGTACTTC
CASSSLGRTASYEQYF
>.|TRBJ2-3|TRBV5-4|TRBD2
TGTGCCAGCAGCACCTCGACTAGCCGGGGGAGAGATACGCAGTATTTT
CASSTSTSRGRDTQYF
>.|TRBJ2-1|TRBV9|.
TGTGCCAGCACTGTAGGGGGGAAGGATGAGCAGTTCTTC
CASTVGGKDEQFF
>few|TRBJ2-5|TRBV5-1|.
TGCGCCAGCAGCCCAGCGGTCCAAGAGACCCAGTACTTC
CASSPAVQETQYF
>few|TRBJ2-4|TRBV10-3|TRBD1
TGTGCCATCAGTCCGGGACAGGGGGTTTCTTTAGCCAAAAACATTCAGTACTTC
CAISPGQGVSLAKNIQYF
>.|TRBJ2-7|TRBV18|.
TGTGCCAGCTCACCGAGCGGACTCAACTACGAGCAGTACTTC
CASSPSGLNYEQYF
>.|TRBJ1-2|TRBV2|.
TGTGCCAGCAGAAGGGGCCAGGGGAGCTATGGCTACACCTTC
CASRRGQGSYGYTF
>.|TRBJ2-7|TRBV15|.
TGTGCCACCAGCAGAGGGACAGACTCCTACGAGCAGTACTTC
CATSRGTDSYEQYF